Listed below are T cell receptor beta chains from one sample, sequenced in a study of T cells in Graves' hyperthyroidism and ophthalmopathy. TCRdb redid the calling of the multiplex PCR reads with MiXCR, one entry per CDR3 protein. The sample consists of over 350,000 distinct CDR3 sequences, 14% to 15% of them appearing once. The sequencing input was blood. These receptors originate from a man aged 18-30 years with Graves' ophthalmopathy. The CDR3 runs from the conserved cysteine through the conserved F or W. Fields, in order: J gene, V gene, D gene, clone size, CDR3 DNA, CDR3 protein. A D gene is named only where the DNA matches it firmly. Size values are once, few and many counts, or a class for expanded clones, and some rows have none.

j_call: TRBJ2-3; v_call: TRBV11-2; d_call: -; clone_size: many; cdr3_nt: TGTGCCAGCAGCTTATTCCGGGGCACAGATACGCAGTATTTT; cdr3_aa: CASSLFRGTDTQYF
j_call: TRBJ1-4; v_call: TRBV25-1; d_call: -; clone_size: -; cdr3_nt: TGTGCCAGCAGTGAGGTTAATGAAAAACTGTTTTTT; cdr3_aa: CASSEVNEKLFF
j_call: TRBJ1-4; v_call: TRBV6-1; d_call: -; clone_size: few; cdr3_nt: TGTGCCAGCAGAACCCCGGGGGCAGGGAATGAAAAACTGTTTTTT; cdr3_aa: CASRTPGAGNEKLFF
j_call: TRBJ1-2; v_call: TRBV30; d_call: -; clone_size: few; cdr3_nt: TGTGCCTGGAGTGTCGGTGGAGGTGGCAGGGACTATGGCTACACCTTC; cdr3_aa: CAWSVGGGGRDYGYTF
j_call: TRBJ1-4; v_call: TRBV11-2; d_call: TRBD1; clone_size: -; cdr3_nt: TGTGCCAGCAGCTACTACAGGGGGCGATCTGATGAAAAACTGTTTTTT; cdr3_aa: CASSYYRGRSDEKLFF
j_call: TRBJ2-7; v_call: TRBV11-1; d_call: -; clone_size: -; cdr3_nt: TGTGCCAGCGGCTTCTTAGGGGGAGGCGAGTACGAGCAGTACTTC; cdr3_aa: CASGFLGGGEYEQYF
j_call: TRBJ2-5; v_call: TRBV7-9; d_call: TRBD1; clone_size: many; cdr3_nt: TGTGCCAGCAGCTCCGGGACAGGGGGTTCCTCAGAGACCCAGTACTTC; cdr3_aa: CASSSGTGGSSETQYF
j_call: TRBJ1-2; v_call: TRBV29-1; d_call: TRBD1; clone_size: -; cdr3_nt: TGCAGCGTTGAAGGTTGGACAGGGGCCTATGGCTACACCTTC; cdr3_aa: CSVEGWTGAYGYTF
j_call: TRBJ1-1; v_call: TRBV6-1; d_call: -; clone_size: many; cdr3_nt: TGTGCCAGCAGCCTACGCGGGGGGAACACTGAAGCTTTCTTT; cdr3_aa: CASSLRGGNTEAFF
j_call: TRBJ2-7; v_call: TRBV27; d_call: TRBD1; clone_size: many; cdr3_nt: TGTGCCAGCAGTTCGACAGGGGGAACTTACGAGCAGTACTTC; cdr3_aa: CASSSTGGTYEQYF
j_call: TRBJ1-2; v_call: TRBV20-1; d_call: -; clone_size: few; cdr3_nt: TGCAGTGCTAGAGATCATGGGGGCGCAAACTATGGCTACACCTTC; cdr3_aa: CSARDHGGANYGYTF
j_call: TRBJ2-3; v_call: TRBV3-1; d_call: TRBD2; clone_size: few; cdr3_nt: TGTGCCAGCAGCCATGGAGTTAGCGGGCCCCGCACAGATACGCAGTATTTT; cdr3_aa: CASSHGVSGPRTDTQYF
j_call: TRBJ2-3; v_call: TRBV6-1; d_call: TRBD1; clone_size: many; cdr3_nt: TGTGCCAGCAGTAGCGGGACAGGGGGCTCGGATACGCAGTATTTT; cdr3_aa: CASSSGTGGSDTQYF
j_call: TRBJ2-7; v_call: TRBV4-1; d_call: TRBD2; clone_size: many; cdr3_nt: TGCGCCAGCAGTTCCTGGGAGGGAAGGAGGTACGAGCAGTACTTC; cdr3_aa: CASSSWEGRRYEQYF
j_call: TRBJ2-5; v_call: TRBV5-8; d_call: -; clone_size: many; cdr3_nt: TGTGCCAGCAGCTTGGCCCGTGGACAAGAGACCCAGTACTTC; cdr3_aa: CASSLARGQETQYF
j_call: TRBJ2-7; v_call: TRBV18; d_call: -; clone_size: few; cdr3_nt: TGTGCCAGCTCACCAAACCGGGACTCTTCCTACGAGCAGTACTTC; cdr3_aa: CASSPNRDSSYEQYF
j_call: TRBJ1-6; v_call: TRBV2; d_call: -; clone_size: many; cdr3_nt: TGTGCCAGCAGTTCCCAGGGAGGACCCCTCCACTTT; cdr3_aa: CASSSQGGPLHF
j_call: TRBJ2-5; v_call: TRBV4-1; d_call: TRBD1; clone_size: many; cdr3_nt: TGCGCCAGCAGCCAAGGGACAGGGTACCAAGAGACCCAGTACTTC; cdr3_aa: CASSQGTGYQETQYF
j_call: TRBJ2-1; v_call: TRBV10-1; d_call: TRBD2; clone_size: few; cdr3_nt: TGCGCCAGCAGTGCGGCTAGCGGGGGGGCGGAGTTCTTC; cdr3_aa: CASSAASGGAEFF
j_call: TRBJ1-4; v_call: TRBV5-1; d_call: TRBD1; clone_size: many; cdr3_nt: TGCGCCAGCAGCTTCCAGGGGGCCGATAATGAAAAACTGTTTTTT; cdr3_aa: CASSFQGADNEKLFF
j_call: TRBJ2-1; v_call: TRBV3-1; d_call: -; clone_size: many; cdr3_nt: TGTGCCAGCAGCCACACACAGGGGGGGAACGACGAGCAGTTCTTC; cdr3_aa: CASSHTQGGNDEQFF
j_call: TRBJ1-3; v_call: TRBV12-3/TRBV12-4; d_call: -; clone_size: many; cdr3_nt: TGTGCCAGCAGTTTAGTAGGCATCTCTGGAAACACCATATATTTT; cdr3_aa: CASSLVGISGNTIYF
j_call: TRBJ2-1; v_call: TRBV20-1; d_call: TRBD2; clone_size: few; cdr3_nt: TGCAGTAGTCTTCCGGGACTAGCTGGAAATGAGCAGTTCTTC; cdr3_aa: CSSLPGLAGNEQFF
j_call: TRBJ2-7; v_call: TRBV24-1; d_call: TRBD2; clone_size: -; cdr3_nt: TGTGCCACCAGTGGTTCCGGACTAACGGGAGGATCCTACGAGCAGTACTTC; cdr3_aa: CATSGSGLTGGSYEQYF
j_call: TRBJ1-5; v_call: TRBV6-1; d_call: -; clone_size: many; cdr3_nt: TGTGCCAGCAGTGAATTGGGGGGTCGAGGGATTCATAGCAATCAGCCCCAGCATTTT; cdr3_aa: CASSELGGRGIHSNQPQHF
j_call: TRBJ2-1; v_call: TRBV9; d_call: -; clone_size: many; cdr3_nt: TGTGCCAGCAGCGGTCGCAGGTCCAATCCTTACAATGAGCAGTTCTTC; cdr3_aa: CASSGRRSNPYNEQFF
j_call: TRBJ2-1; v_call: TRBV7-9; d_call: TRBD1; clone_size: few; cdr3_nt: TGTGCCAGCAGCTCTGGGACAGGGTTTTACAATGAGCAGTTCTTC; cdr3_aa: CASSSGTGFYNEQFF
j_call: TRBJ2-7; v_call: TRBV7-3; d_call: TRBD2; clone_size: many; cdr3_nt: TGTGCCAGCAGGTCAGGGACTAGTCCCTACGAGCAGTACTTC; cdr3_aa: CASRSGTSPYEQYF
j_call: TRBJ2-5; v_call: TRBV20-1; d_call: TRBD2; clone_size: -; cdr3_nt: TGCAGTGCCAGCAGCGGGACTAGCGGGACCACGGGAGAGACCCAGTACTTC; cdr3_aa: CSASSGTSGTTGETQYF
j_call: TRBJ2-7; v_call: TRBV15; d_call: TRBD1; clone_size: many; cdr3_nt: TGTGCCACCAGCAGCCGGACAGGGTCCCACGAGCAGTACTTC; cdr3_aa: CATSSRTGSHEQYF
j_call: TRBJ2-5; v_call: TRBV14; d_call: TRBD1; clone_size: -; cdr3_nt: TGTGCCAGCAGCCACGTGGACAGGGAAGAGACCCAGTACTTC; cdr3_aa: CASSHVDREETQYF
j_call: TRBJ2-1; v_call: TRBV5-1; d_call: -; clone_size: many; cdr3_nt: TGCGCCAGCAGCTTGGGTTCAAGCTCCTACAATGAGCAGTTCTTC; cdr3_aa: CASSLGSSSYNEQFF
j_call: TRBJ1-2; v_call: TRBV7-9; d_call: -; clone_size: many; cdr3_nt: TGTGCCAGCAGCTTAGCCGTCTATGGCTACACCTTC; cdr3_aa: CASSLAVYGYTF
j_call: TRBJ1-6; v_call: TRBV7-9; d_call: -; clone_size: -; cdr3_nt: TGTGCCAGCAGCTTACAGGACATCTCACCCCTCCACTTT; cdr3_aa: CASSLQDISPLHF
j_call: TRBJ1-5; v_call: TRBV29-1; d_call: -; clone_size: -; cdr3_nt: TGCAGCGTTTTGGTTGGTAGCAATCAGCCCCAGCATTTT; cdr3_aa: CSVLVGSNQPQHF
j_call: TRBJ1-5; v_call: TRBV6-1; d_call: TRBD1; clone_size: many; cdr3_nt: TGTGCCAGCAGAGGGACAGAGAGTAATCAGCCCCAGCATTTT; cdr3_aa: CASRGTESNQPQHF
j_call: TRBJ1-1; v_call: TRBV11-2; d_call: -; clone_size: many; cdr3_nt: TGTGCCAGCAGCACTACTGGACGGGAGAACACTGAAGCTTTCTTT; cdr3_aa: CASSTTGRENTEAFF
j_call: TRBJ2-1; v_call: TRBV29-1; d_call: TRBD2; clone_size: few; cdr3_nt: TGCAGCGTTGACCGACCTTCAAGCGGGATATCCTACAATGAGCAGTTCTTC; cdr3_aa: CSVDRPSSGISYNEQFF
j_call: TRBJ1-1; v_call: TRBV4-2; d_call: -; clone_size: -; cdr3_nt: TGTGCCAGCAGCCAAGATGAGCGGGACATGGGAGTGAGCACGAACACTGAAGCTTTCTTT; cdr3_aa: CASSQDERDMGVSTNTEAFF